Following are 4 T cell receptor beta chains from one sample sequenced in a study of OX40 agonist ivuxolimab in advanced cancers. Here immunoSEQ multiplex PCR was the method, and the copy in TCRdb shows in-frame clones only, minus some. The sample yields about 32,000 clones, 84% seen once. Sequences were derived from CD4+ or CD8+ T cells sorted from blood, sampled in a trial of the OX40 agonist ivuxolimab. The receptors were sampled from an adult with an advanced solid tumor such as melanoma, head and neck, liver or kidney cancer.

V and J are TRBV6-5 and TRBJ1-1; 9 nucleotides line up with TRBD1. The trim removed 5 bases at V and 1 base at J, leaving 2 bases unmatched. The length of the CDR3 is 14 residues. The V gene's germline CDR1 is MNHEY and CDR2 SVGAGI. CDR3 sequence reads: CASSMGQGNTEAFF. For the CDR3, the DNA is TGTGCCAGCAGTATGGGACAGGGGAACACTGAAGCTTTCTTT.

The chain is built from TRBV7-9 and TRBJ1-3; D is unclear. The ends were cut back, 1 base at V and 4 bases at J, with 5 bases in the middle. The CDR3 covers 13 residues. Germline loops: CDR1 SEHNR, CDR2 FQNEAQ (reference sequence). CDR3 residues: CASSLDPGNTIYF. As DNA, the CDR3 is TGTGCCAGCAGCTTAGATCCCGGAAACACCATATATTTT.

This chain connects TRBV11-2 to TRBJ2-5; 8 bases are a match to TRBD1. Germline trimming cut 8 bases from V and 5 bases from J; bases unmatched to any gene: 4. The CDR3 covers 12 residues. CDR1 is SGHAT, CDR2 FQNNGV, per germline. Here the CDR3 DNA reads TGTGCCAGCCAGGGGGCGTGGGAGACCCAGTACTTC. The encoded protein is CASQGAWETQYF.

In this sample, this clone is medium-sized (0.01 to 0.1%). The chain links TRBV11-2 to TRBJ2-5; D may be TRBD2 (5 bases). Trimming took 5 bases from V and 2 from J, leaving 12 bases between them. This CDR3 has 14 residues. CDR1 is SGHAT and CDR2 is FQNNGV in the germline V gene. The DNA for the CDR3 is TGTGCCAGCAGCCAGACTCCGGGACAAGAGACCCAGTACTTC. It is translated as CASSQTPGQETQYF. Full variable domain (remainder filled in from reference TRBV11-2 and TRBJ2-5): EAGVAQSPRYKIIEKRQSVAFWCNPISGHATLYWYQQILGQGPKLLIQFQNNGVVDDSQLPKDRFSAERLKGVDSTLKIQPAKLEDSAVYLCASSQTPGQETQYFGPGTRLLVL.